The entry below describes one T cell receptor beta chain. This sample is drawn from a study of blood T cell repertoires in COVID-19. Recovered status in Cohort 3 required two negative PCRs, clearance, or symptom resolution. Germline assignment: CDR1 ENHRY and CDR2 SYGVKD. CDR3 length: 13 amino acids. Trimming stripped 7 bases from V and 6 bases from J, with 13 bases between. Produced via immunoSEQ multiplex PCR; TCRdb's table is partial and in-frame only. The table shows about 240,000 clones, with around nine tenths occurring only once. Sequencing input: PBMCs or T cells enriched from blood (not recorded which). The chain combines TRBV10-3 with TRBJ2-1, with D possibly TRBD2 on 6 matching bases. The sequence was obtained from a woman aged 30 to 39 who had recovered from COVID-19. This CDR3 is CAITSGLLNEQFF. CDR3 DNA: TGTGCCATCACTTCGGGACTTCTCAATGAGCAGTTCTTC.